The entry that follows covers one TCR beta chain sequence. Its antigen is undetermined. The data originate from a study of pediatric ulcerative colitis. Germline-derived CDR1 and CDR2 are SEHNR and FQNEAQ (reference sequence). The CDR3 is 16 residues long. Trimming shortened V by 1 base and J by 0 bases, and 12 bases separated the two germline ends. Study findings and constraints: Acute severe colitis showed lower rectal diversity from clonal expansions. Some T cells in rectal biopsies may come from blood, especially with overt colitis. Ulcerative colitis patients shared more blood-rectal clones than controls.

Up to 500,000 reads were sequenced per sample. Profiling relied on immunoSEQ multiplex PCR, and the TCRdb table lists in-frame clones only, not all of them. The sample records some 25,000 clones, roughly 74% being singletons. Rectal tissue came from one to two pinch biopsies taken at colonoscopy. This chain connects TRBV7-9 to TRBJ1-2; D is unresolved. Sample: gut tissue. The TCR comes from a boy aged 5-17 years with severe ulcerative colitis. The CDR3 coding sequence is TGTGCCAGCAGCTTAGTCCAGGCCGACCCTAACTATGGCTACACCTTC. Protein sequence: CASSLVQADPNYGYTF.